The sequence of this TCR beta chain was determined in a study of CD8 T cells in Susac syndrome. Patients with Susac syndrome showed fulfilment of recently defined diagnostic criteria for definite or probable disease. TEMRA cells were FACS-enriched, unlike CD8+ and CD4+ T cells, which were negatively isolated. Random hexamers were used to reverse transcribe the RNA input (0.5 to 1 ug). Amplification of TCR beta CDR3 was carried out by immunoSEQ multiplex PCR, which covered 54 Vbeta and 13 Jbeta segments. TCRdb used MiXCR to reprocess the immunoSEQ multiplex PCR reads, holding one entry per CDR3 protein. The sample includes 95,000 to 150,000 distinct CDR3 sequences, over 95% seen only once; the top ten take less than 0.15%. CDR1 is SQVTM and CDR2 is ANQGSEA in the germline V gene. V lost 4 bases to trimming and J lost 2 bases; unmatched junction nucleotides: 11. CDR3 size: 18 residues.

The rearrangement uses TRBV29-1 and TRBJ2-1; 13 bases line up with TRBD2. The sequence was collected from a human donor with Susac syndrome. Sequencing used CD4+ T cells from PBMCs. CDR3 DNA sequence: TGCAGCGTTGGGGGGGGACTAGCGGGGAGTCAAACCTACAATGAGCAGTTCTTC. Its protein is CSVGGGLAGSQTYNEQFF.